The rows below give T cell receptor beta chains drawn from one sample of a study of CD8 T cells in ankylosing spondylitis. TCRdb processed the 5' RACE reads anew with MiXCR; each CDR3 protein has one entry. The top ten clones hold 4.1% of a sample with around 150,000 distinct CDR3 sequences, about an eighth of them seen once. The sequenced sample consisted of blood, either unsorted or a sorted T cell fraction (not recorded which). These TCRs come from a female donor with ankylosing spondylitis or in good health (not recorded which). The CDR3 runs from the conserved cysteine through the conserved F or W. The D gene is left open where the match is weak. Where a row states a size, it is once, few, many or the class of an expanded clone; other rows omit it.

D gene	clone size	V gene	J gene	CDR3 protein	CDR3 DNA
TRBD1	many	TRBV27	TRBJ2-7	CASSLDRTAYEQYF	TGTGCCAGCAGTTTGGACAGGACCGCCTACGAGCAGTACTTC
.	many	TRBV29-1	TRBJ1-1	CSVVGAGGNTEAFF	TGCAGCGTTGTGGGGGCCGGGGGAAACACTGAAGCTTTCTTT
TRBD1	many	TRBV6-1	TRBJ1-2	CASRTGTAFNYGYTF	TGTGCCAGCAGAACCGGGACAGCCTTTAACTATGGCTACACCTTC
.	many	TRBV28	TRBJ2-1	CASSYPGQLYNEQFF	TGTGCCAGCAGTTATCCGGGACAATTATACAATGAGCAGTTCTTC
TRBD1	many	TRBV3-1	TRBJ1-5	CASSLGTGLQPQHF	TGTGCCAGCAGCCTAGGGACAGGTCTTCAGCCCCAGCATTTT
.	many	TRBV5-1	TRBJ2-7	CASSDPGLYGYEQYF	TGCGCCAGCAGCGACCCCGGACTATATGGCTACGAGCAGTACTTC
.	many	TRBV2	TRBJ1-1	CASLQGRLNTEAFF	TGTGCCAGCCTACAGGGCAGACTGAACACTGAAGCTTTCTTT
TRBD1	many	TRBV24-1	TRBJ2-7	CATSEPGTGEGEQYF	TGTGCCACCAGTGAACCCGGGACAGGGGAAGGCGAGCAGTACTTC
.	many	TRBV20-1	TRBJ2-7	CSALGGTHYEQYF	TGCAGTGCCTTGGGGGGTACACACTACGAGCAGTACTTC
TRBD2	many	TRBV12-3/TRBV12-4	TRBJ2-2	CASKTSGGAGGELFF	TGTGCCAGCAAAACTAGCGGGGGGGCCGGCGGGGAGCTGTTTTTT
.	many	TRBV20-1	TRBJ2-1	CSARDRGGYRPYEQFF	TGCAGTGCTAGAGACCGTGGCGGGTACCGGCCCTATGAGCAGTTCTTC
.	many	TRBV6-2/TRBV6-3	TRBJ1-1	CASSYPQGLNTEAFF	TGTGCCAGCAGTTACCCTCAGGGGTTGAACACTGAAGCTTTCTTT
.	many	TRBV28	TRBJ1-1	CAHKYRGWTEAFF	TGTGCCCATAAGTATAGGGGGTGGACTGAAGCTTTCTTT
TRBD1	.	TRBV5-5	TRBJ2-1	CASSLRRDRAYNEQFF	TGTGCCAGCAGCTTGCGTCGGGACAGGGCGTACAATGAGCAGTTCTTC
TRBD2	.	TRBV5-1	TRBJ2-1	CASSLGGGVSNEQFF	TGCGCCAGCAGCTTGGGCGGGGGGGTTTCTAATGAGCAGTTCTTC
.	many	TRBV10-3	TRBJ2-1	CAISEALGYNEQFF	TGTGCCATCAGTGAGGCACTAGGCTACAATGAGCAGTTCTTC
TRBD1	few	TRBV19	TRBJ2-4	CASTVGQGTAKNIQYF	TGTGCCAGTACCGTGGGACAGGGGACGGCCAAAAACATTCAGTACTTC
.	.	TRBV7-8	TRBJ1-2	CASSLAGPGIYGYTF	TGTGCCAGCAGCTTAGCGGGTCCGGGGATTTATGGCTACACCTTC
.	many	TRBV29-1	TRBJ2-5	CSVEASAGTQYF	TGCAGCGTTGAGGCCAGCGCGGGGACCCAGTACTTC
TRBD2	many	TRBV20-1	TRBJ2-1	CSAREARGSAYNEQFF	TGCAGTGCTAGAGAGGCTCGCGGGAGTGCCTACAATGAGCAGTTCTTC
.	many	TRBV12-3/TRBV12-4	TRBJ2-7	CASSLRREHEQYF	TGTGCCAGCAGTTTGAGGAGGGAACACGAGCAGTACTTC
TRBD1	many	TRBV20-1	TRBJ1-5	CSASRGNQPQHF	TGCAGTGCTAGCAGGGGGAATCAGCCCCAGCATTTT
TRBD1	many	TRBV29-1	TRBJ1-1	CSVGTGGTAFF	TGCAGCGTGGGAACAGGGGGTACAGCTTTCTTT
TRBD2	many	TRBV12-3/TRBV12-4	TRBJ2-5	CASSLRGGGETQYF	TGTGCCAGCAGCCTTAGGGGCGGGGGGGAGACCCAGTACTTC
TRBD2	many	TRBV5-4	TRBJ2-3	CASSFVSGRERTQYF	TGTGCCAGCAGCTTCGTTAGCGGGCGAGAGCGTACGCAGTATTTT
.	few	TRBV20-1	TRBJ2-3	CSATGTSTDTQYF	TGCAGTGCTACGGGGACTAGCACAGATACGCAGTATTTT
.	many	TRBV10-1	TRBJ1-1	CASAPGRNTEAFF	TGCGCCAGCGCTCCGGGACGGAACACTGAAGCTTTCTTT
.	many	TRBV5-5	TRBJ1-2	CASSVHKTADGYTF	TGTGCCAGCAGTGTCCACAAGACGGCAGATGGCTACACCTTC
.	many	TRBV20-1	TRBJ1-2	CSARRGYGYTF	TGCAGTGCTAGAAGAGGGTATGGCTACACCTTC
TRBD1	few	TRBV12-3/TRBV12-4	TRBJ2-6	CTSSLGQGKRSGANVLTF	TGTACCAGCAGCTTAGGACAGGGGAAAAGGTCTGGGGCCAACGTCCTGACTTTC
.	many	TRBV5-1	TRBJ1-2	CASSGTRRGGGYTF	TGCGCCAGCAGCGGTACCCGGCGCGGGGGAGGCTACACCTTC
TRBD1	.	TRBV12-3/TRBV12-4	TRBJ1-5	CASSFSQGAVDNQPQHF	TGTGCCAGCAGTTTCAGTCAGGGGGCGGTTGACAATCAGCCCCAGCATTTT
.	few	TRBV5-1	TRBJ2-3	CASRFTDTQYF	TGCGCCAGCCGGTTCACAGATACGCAGTATTTT
.	few	TRBV28	TRBJ2-7	CASSWYEYEQYF	TGTGCCAGCAGTTGGTATGAATACGAGCAGTACTTC
TRBD1	many	TRBV5-6	TRBJ1-5	CASSSEGQGNQPQHF	TGTGCCAGCAGCTCGGAGGGACAGGGAAATCAGCCCCAGCATTTT
.	many	TRBV20-1	TRBJ1-1	CSARDENWRTEAFF	TGCAGTGCTCGAGACGAAAATTGGCGGACTGAAGCTTTCTTT
.	many	TRBV5-1	TRBJ1-1	CASSLSQPNTEAFF	TGCGCCAGCAGCTTGAGCCAGCCTAACACTGAAGCTTTCTTT
TRBD1	many	TRBV7-2	TRBJ1-2	CASSFGTGADLYGYTF	TGTGCCAGCAGCTTTGGGACAGGCGCGGATCTATATGGCTACACCTTC
TRBD2	.	TRBV5-1	TRBJ2-2	CASSRTSETGELFF	TGCGCCAGCAGCCGGACTAGCGAAACCGGGGAGCTGTTTTTT
TRBD1	many	TRBV7-8	TRBJ1-1	CASSFGTGGTEAFF	TGTGCCAGCAGCTTTGGGACAGGGGGCACTGAAGCTTTCTTT
.	.	TRBV1	TRBJ2-4	CTSSQGTRAKNIQYF	TGCACCAGCAGCCAAGGCACGCGAGCCAAAAACATTCAGTACTTC
TRBD2	.	TRBV5-4	TRBJ2-3	CASSPRLAGNTDTQYF	TGTGCCAGCAGCCCAAGACTAGCGGGAAACACAGATACGCAGTATTTT
TRBD2	many	TRBV7-9	TRBJ2-1	CASSRDYREQFF	TGTGCCAGCAGCCGGGACTACAGGGAGCAGTTCTTC